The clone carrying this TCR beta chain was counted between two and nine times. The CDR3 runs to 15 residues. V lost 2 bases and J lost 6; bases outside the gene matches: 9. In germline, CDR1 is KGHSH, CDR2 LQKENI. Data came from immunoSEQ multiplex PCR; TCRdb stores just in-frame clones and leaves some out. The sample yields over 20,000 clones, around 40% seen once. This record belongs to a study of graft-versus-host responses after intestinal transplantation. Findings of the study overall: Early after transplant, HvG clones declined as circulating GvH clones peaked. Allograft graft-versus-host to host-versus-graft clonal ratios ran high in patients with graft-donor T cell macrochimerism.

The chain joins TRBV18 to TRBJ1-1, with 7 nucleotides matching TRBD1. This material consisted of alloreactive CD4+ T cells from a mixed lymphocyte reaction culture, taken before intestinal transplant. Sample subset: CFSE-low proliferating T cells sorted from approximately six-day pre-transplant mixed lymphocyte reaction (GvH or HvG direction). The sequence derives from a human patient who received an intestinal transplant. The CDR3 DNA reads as TGTGCCAGCTCACCAATGGCGCAGGGGGTGTCTGAAGCTTTCTTT. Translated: CASSPMAQGVSEAFF. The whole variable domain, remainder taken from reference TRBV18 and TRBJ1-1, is NAGVMQNPRHLVRRRGQEARLRCSPMKGHSHVYWYRQLPEEGLKFMVYLQKENIIDESGMPKERFSAEFPKEGPSILRIQQVVRGDSAAYFCASSPMAQGVSEAFFGQGTRLTVV.